The T cell receptor (beta chain) under discussion was sequenced for a study of cytomegalovirus exposure and HLA in healthy donors. Worth noting for this clone: Its antigen is unidentified.

Study results and caveats: Sequencing likely generated an artifact that appeared as a cluster of highly shared sequence variants. In vitro checks showed that a few CMV-associated chains really do target CMV antigens. Researchers reported in a later analysis that common viral pathogens appeared linked to several top clusters.

The PCR employed 60 Vbeta primers together with 13 Jbeta primers. In the original analysis: Counted up in a later analysis, unique TCR beta chains came to about 80 million, with around 9.9 million shared. The method was immunoSEQ multiplex PCR; TCRdb's version includes in-frame clones alone and lacks a portion of them. The V and J calls and the clone size are those of that table, but D and trimming were determined from the DNA. The top ten hold around 2.2% of the sample, which has about 180,000 clones, around 80% seen once. Sequencing used PBMCs. The TCR comes from a woman aged 25 to 39 in good health and CMV-seronegative.

Written as DNA, the CDR3 is TGTGCCACCAGCAGAGGATACAGGGAACAAGAGACCCAGTACTTC. It specifies CATSRGYREQETQYF. This chain connects TRBV15 to TRBJ2-5; D is possibly TRBD1 (6 bases). The CDR3 is made up of 15 amino acids. Looked up from germline, CDR1 is LNHNV and CDR2 is YYDKDF (reference sequence). Trimming stripped 1 base from V and 2 bases from J, with 11 bases between. Complete variable domain (other parts from reference TRBV15 and TRBJ2-5): DAMVIQNPRYQVTQFGKPVTLSCSQTLNHNVMYWYQQKSSQAPKLLFHYYDKDFNNEADTPDNFQSRRPNTSFCFLDIRSPGLGDTAMYLCATSRGYREQETQYFGPGTRLLVL.